This T cell receptor beta chain emerged from a study of blood T cell repertoires in COVID-19. Study information: COVID-19 samples collected from the United States, Italy and Spain covered acute and convalescent phases. T cells, B-cell-depleted T cells, or PBMCs supplied cDNA or gDNA.

Germline CDR1 MDHEN, CDR2 SYDVKM. The CDR3 covers 15 residues. V lost 6 bases and J lost 4, with 17 bases in between. How the authors handled the data: Scientists estimated how many nucleated cells there were by amplifying reference gene primers. Measured with immunoSEQ multiplex PCR; TCRdb has only the in-frame clones, and not every one. V, J and clone size were drawn from that table, and D and trimming were deduced from the DNA. The data hold 69,000 or so clones, with around 89% observed a single time. This TCR derives from a man aged 50 to 59 with acute or convalescent COVID-19. The source material was peripheral blood. This rearrangement joins TRBV28 to TRBJ2-3; TRBD1 is a possible D gene (6 bases). CDR3 protein: CASSISQWGPDTQYF. CDR3 DNA sequence: TGTGCCAGCAGCATCTCCCAGTGGGGGCCAGATACGCAGTATTTT.